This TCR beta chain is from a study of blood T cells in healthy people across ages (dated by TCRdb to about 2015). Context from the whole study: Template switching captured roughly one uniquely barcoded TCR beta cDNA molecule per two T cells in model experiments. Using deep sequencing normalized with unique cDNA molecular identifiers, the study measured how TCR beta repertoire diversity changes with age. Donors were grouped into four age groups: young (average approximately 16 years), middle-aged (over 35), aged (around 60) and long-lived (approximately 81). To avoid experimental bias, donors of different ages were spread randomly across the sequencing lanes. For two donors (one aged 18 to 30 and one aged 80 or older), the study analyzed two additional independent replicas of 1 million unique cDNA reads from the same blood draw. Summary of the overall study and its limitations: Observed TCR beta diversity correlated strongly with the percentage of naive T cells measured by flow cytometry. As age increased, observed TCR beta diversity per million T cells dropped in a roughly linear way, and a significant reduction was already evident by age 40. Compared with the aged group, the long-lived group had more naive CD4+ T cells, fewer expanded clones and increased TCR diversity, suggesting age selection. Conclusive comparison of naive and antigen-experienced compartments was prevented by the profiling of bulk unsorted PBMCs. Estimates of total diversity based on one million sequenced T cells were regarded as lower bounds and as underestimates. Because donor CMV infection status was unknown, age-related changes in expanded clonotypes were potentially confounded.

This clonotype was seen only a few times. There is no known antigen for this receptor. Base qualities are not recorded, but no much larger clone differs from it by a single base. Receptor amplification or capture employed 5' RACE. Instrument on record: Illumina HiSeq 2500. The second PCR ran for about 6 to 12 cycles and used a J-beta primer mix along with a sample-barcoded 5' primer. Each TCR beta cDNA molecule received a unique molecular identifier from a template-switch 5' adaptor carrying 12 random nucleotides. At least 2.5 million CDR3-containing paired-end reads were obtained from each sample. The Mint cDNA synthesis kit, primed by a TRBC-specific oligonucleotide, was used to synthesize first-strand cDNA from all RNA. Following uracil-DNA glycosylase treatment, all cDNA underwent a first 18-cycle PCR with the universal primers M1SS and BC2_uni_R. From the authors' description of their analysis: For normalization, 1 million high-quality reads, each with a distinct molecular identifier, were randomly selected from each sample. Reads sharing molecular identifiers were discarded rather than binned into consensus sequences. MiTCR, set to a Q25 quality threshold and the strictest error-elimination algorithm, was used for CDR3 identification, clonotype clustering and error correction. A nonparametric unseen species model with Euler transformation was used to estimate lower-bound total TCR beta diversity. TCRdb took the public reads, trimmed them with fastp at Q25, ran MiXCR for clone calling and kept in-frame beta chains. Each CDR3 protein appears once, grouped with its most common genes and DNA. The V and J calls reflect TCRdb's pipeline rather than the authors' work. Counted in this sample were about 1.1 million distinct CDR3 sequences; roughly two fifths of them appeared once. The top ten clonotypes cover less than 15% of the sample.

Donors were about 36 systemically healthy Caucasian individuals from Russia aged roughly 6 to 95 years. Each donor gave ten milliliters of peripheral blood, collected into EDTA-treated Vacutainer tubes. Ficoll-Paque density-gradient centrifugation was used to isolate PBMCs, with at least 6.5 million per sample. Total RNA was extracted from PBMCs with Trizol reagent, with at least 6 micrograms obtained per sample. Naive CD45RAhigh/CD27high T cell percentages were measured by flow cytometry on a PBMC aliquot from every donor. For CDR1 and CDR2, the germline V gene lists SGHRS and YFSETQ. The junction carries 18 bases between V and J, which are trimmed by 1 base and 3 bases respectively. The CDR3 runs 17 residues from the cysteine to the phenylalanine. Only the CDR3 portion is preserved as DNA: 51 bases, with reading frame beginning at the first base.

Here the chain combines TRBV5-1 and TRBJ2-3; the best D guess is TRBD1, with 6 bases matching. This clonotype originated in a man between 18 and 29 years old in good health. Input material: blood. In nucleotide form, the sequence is TGCGCCAGCAGCTTGTCCAGGGGCGGACCCAAAACAGATACGCAGTATTTT. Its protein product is CASSLSRGGPKTDTQYF.